This TCR beta chain was captured in a study of shared clonotypes between healthy human individuals. Every subset's genomic DNA went evenly onto several immunoSEQ plates. In the sorted-subset replicate PCRs, 200 ng DNA, around 30,000 T cell genomes, was used. TCRdb's copy holds only in-frame clones and misses some; the assay was immunoSEQ multiplex PCR. The data contain roughly 330,000 clones, around 74% of them seen just once; the ten biggest clones take up 10%. Comments on this clone: Its antigen is as yet unknown.

The CDR3 spans 16 residues. CDR1 and CDR2 (germline): SGHDT, YYEEEE. The study, taken as a whole, reports: Naive subsets typically showed greater estimated richness than memory subsets. In having few donors, the study represented limited genetic and exposure-history diversity.

The rearrangement joins TRBV5-6 to TRBJ2-5; TRBD2 might be the D (6 bases). The end of the DNA aligns better with TRBJ2-7, so the J call may be wrong. The sequence was obtained from a man aged 25 to 40 in good health. Sequenced input: memory CD4+ T cells sorted from blood. Documented subset: CD45RA-negative fraction. CDR3 sequence reads: CASSQKQAGPPYEQYF. For the CDR3, the DNA is TGTGCCAGCAGCCAAAAGCAGGCGGGACCCCCCTACGAGCAGTACTTC.